This T cell receptor (beta chain) was identified during a study of blood T cells in healthy people across ages. Study in general: Capture by template switching was about one barcoded beta molecule per two T cells.

The germline gives CDR1 SGHAT, CDR2 FQNNGV. With 1 base clipped from V and 7 bases from J, the junction kept 9 bases outside the gene matches. The CDR3 covers 15 residues. A sample-barcoded 5' primer and a J-beta primer mix were used in a second PCR of about 7 to 12 cycles. Using its own MiXCR run on the 5' RACE reads, TCRdb lists one record per CDR3 protein. The sample lists 350,000 to 450,000 distinct CDR3 sequences; about 49% were seen once. Donors each provided roughly 9.6 milliliters of peripheral blood. The clonotype originates from a man in his fifties or sixties in good health. The sample consisted of blood. The gene calls are TRBV11-2 and TRBJ2-7; TRBD1 matches 8 bases. The chain's CDR3 is CASSLVGGQATEQYF. In DNA, the CDR3 is TGTGCCAGCAGCTTAGTAGGGGGACAGGCAACAGAGCAGTACTTC.